This record covers a single T cell receptor beta chain. The antigen remains undetermined. Following RNA extraction, reverse transcription yielded cDNA that acted as the sequencing template. This table comes from immunoSEQ multiplex PCR, and its TCRdb copy is limited to in-frame clones, with some not included. This sample has around 100,000 clones, with around 53% found just once. Regarding treatment: oral pan-JAK inhibitor, 5-10 mg twice daily. Researchers gathered lesional scalp punch biopsies and peripheral blood from patients with alopecia areata. This sample is drawn from a study of CD8+ T cells in alopecia areata. The study, taken as a whole, reports: Lesional scalp, especially alopecia totalis/universalis, showed higher clonality than normal scalp. Tofacitinib delivered significant drops in scalp clonality and in expanded CD8+ clones among the top 100.

Trimming at V came to 4 bases and at J to 3 bases, leaving 3 bases not matched to a gene. CDR1 SGHDT and CDR2 YYEEEE come from the germline V gene. The CDR3 is 13 residues long. Here the sequenced sample was CD8+ T cells sorted from blood, taken at week 24, from a patient treated with tofacitinib. This clonotype was sampled from a human donor with alopecia areata. The chain links TRBV5-6 to TRBJ2-7, with 8 bases that match TRBD1. Here the CDR3 reads CASSEDRDYEQYF. The CDR3 nucleotides read TGTGCCAGCAGCGAGGACAGGGACTACGAGCAGTACTTC.